The 10 T cell receptor beta chains below come from one sample, sequenced in a study of shared clonotypes between healthy human individuals. Libraries were prepared by immunoSEQ multiplex PCR; TCRdb keeps only in-frame clonotypes and omits some of them. Here the sample spans about 1.5 million clones, approximately 97% being singletons. Specimen: naive CD4+ T cells sorted from blood. As for subset: CD45RA+ positively selected. These receptors were taken from a man aged 25 to 40 in good health.

The chain employs TRBV5-1 and TRBJ2-1; D may be TRBD1 or TRBD2 (5 bases each). This CDR3 region has 15 residues. In germline, CDR1 is SGHRS, CDR2 YFSETQ. V lost 4 bases and J 7 bases, leaving 18 bases between the germline ends. DNA of the CDR3: TGCGCCAGCAGCCTGGAAAATCGGGGCCGTAATGAGCAGTTCTTC. This gives the protein CASSLENRGRNEQFF.

The rearrangement uses TRBV7-9 and TRBJ2-7; the match to TRBD2 covers 13 bases. The CDR3 is 16 residues long. Germline CDR1 reads SEHNR; CDR2 reads FQNEAQ (reference sequence). V lost 7 bases to trimming and J lost 6 bases; unmatched junction nucleotides: 12. This CDR3 is CASTFSTGTSGIEQYF. The CDR3 coding sequence is TGTGCCAGCACCTTTTCAACCGGGACTAGCGGGATCGAGCAGTACTTC.

This chain joins TRBV10-3 and TRBJ1-4; tentative D call: TRBD1 (6 bases). CDR3 size: 16 residues. Germline values: CDR1 ENHRY, CDR2 SYGVKD. V was clipped by 0 bases and J by 0 bases, with 8 bases between them. The DNA of the CDR3 is TGTGCCATCAGTGAGTCGAGACAGGCAACTAATGAAAAACTGTTTTTT. Its translation is CAISESRQATNEKLFF.

This chain links TRBV11-2 with TRBJ2-7; possible D gene TRBD2, 6 bases. Looked up from germline, CDR1 is SGHAT and CDR2 is FQNNGV. V gave up 6 bases and J gave up 6 bases, with 15 bases separating them. The length of the CDR3 is 13 residues. CDR3 protein: CASSRESAGEQYF. As DNA, the CDR3 is TGTGCCAGCAGTCGGGAATCAGCGGGCGAGCAGTACTTC.

The rearrangement joins TRBV19 to TRBJ1-2; D remains unclear. V lost 3 bases and J lost 6, with 8 bases in between. This CDR3 is 12 amino acids long. The germline gives CDR1 LNHDA, CDR2 SQIVND (reference sequence). CDR3 nucleotides: TGTGCCAGTAGTATGGGTAAGGATGGCTACACCTTC. As protein: CASSMGKDGYTF.

This clone was seen a few times. J is TRBJ2-1 and V is TRBV4-1; 10 nucleotides align to TRBD2. The germline V gene encodes CDR1 MGHRA and CDR2 YSYEKL. The CDR3 consists of 15 residues. Trimming removed 3 bases from V and 5 bases from J; junction bases left unmatched: 4. This CDR3 reads CASSQLAGAHNEQFF. CDR3 nucleotide sequence: TGCGCCAGCAGCCAGCTAGCGGGAGCCCACAATGAGCAGTTCTTC.

V and J are TRBV6-1 and TRBJ1-1; a weak D match, TRBD1 (5 bases). Germline lookup yields CDR1 MNHNS and CDR2 SASEGT. The CDR3 length is 14 residues. Trimming pared 6 bases from V and 1 base from J, leaving 12 bases between. CDR3 nucleotide sequence: TGTGCCAGCAGGCGGGGGGAGGCGAACACTGAAGCTTTCTTT. Amino acids: CASRRGEANTEAFF.

This clone was counted a few times. This sequence joins TRBV6-5 and TRBJ1-2, with D hard to call. The germline V gene encodes CDR1 MNHEY and CDR2 SVGAGI. Trimming stripped 0 bases from V and 1 base from J, with 9 bases between. The CDR3 has 15 amino acids. The CDR3 region has the DNA TGTGCCAGCAGTTACTCGACGGCTTATAACTATGGCTACACCTTC. Its translation is CASSYSTAYNYGYTF.

This chain uses TRBV5-1 with TRBJ2-2; D possibly corresponds to TRBD1 (5 bases). V gave up 4 bases and J gave up 2 bases, with 9 bases separating them. The CDR3 totals 14 residues. CDR1 is SGHRS, CDR2 YFSETQ, per germline. CDR3 nucleotide sequence: TGCGCCAGCAGCGCGACAGAAAACACCGGGGAGCTGTTTTTT. Protein product: CASSATENTGELFF.

V gene TRBV30 combines with J gene TRBJ1-2; D gene ambiguous. The CDR3 consists of 12 residues. Germline lookup yields CDR1 GTSNPN and CDR2 SVGIG (reference sequence). The V gene lost 6 bases and the J gene lost 2 bases, with 10 bases spanning the gap. The CDR3 nucleotides read TGTGCCTGTTTGGAAGGGAACTATGGCTACACCTTC. This sequence encodes CACLEGNYGYTF.